Listed below are T cell receptor beta chains from one sample, sequenced in a study of circulating and synovial CD4+ cells in juvenile arthritis. TCRdb's table, derived via immunoSEQ multiplex PCR, lists solely in-frame clones and lacks some. Of 25,000 to 35,000 clones listed, 80% to 95% were seen once; the top ten hold about 3%. The sample consisted of CD4+ T cells from blood. The receptor source for this set is a human donor with juvenile idiopathic arthritis. Each CDR3 is given with its conserved first and last residue. The order of the fields is J gene, clone size, V gene, D gene, CDR3 DNA, CDR3 protein. The D gene is left open where the match is weak. A clone size is listed for some rows: how often the clone was seen (once, few, many), or a class if it is expanded.

TRBJ2-5 | once | TRBV5-6 | NA | TGTGCCAGCAGCTTGGGGCTCCAAGAGACCCAGTACTTC | CASSLGLQETQYF
TRBJ2-7 | NA | TRBV7-3 | NA | TGTGCCCGGAGACAGGACCATTACGAGCAGTACTTC | CARRQDHYEQYF
TRBJ2-1 | NA | TRBV28 | TRBD1 | TGTGCCAGCAGTTCCCAAAGCCGGGACAGCTATTACAATGAGCAGTTCTTC | CASSSQSRDSYYNEQFF
TRBJ2-2 | NA | TRBV9 | NA | TGTGCCAGCAGCCCCCTAAGTTCCGCCACCGGGGAGCTGTTTTTT | CASSPLSSATGELFF
TRBJ2-3 | NA | TRBV6-1 | NA | TGTGCCATCATCTCCTCGGGAACAGATACGCAGTATTTT | CAIISSGTDTQYF
TRBJ1-3 | NA | TRBV30 | NA | TGTGCCGGGACCGGGACACCAAGCTCTGGAAACACCATATATTTT | CAGTGTPSSGNTIYF
TRBJ2-3 | NA | TRBV7-9 | TRBD2 | TGTGCCAGCAGCGCCAGCGGGAGGACAGATACGCAGTATTTT | CASSASGRTDTQYF
TRBJ2-2 | NA | TRBV18 | TRBD2 | TGTGCCAGCTCACCTGGGACTAGCGGTCGAACTGGCGGGGAGCTGTTTTTT | CASSPGTSGRTGGELFF
TRBJ2-4 | once | TRBV10-1 | TRBD2 | TGCGCCAGCAGCGCCGACGGGGGGAACATTCAGTACTTC | CASSADGGNIQYF
TRBJ2-2 | NA | TRBV7-3 | NA | TGTGCCAGCAGCTTTGACGCCGGGGGTACCGGGGAGCTGTTTTTT | CASSFDAGGTGELFF
TRBJ1-1 | NA | TRBV18 | NA | TGTGCCAGCTCACCGTCGGACAGCCGTGAAGCTTTCTTT | CASSPSDSREAFF
TRBJ2-1 | NA | TRBV4-2 | TRBD2 | TGTGCCAGCAGCCAAGACGCAACTAGCGCCTTCTACAATGAGCAGTTCTTC | CASSQDATSAFYNEQFF
TRBJ2-3 | NA | TRBV5-1 | TRBD2 | TGCGCCAGCAGCGGAGGGACTAGCGGAACCACAGATACGCAGTATTTT | CASSGGTSGTTDTQYF
TRBJ1-2 | once | TRBV7-9 | TRBD1 | TGTGCCAGCAGGGCACGGGACAGTCCTAACTATGGCTACACCTTC | CASRARDSPNYGYTF
TRBJ2-7 | NA | TRBV21-1 | NA | TGTGCCAGCAGCATAGAGGGACTAGCGGAGCGAAAAAGAAAAGACTACGAGCAGTACTTC | CASSIEGLAERKRKDYEQYF
TRBJ1-2 | NA | TRBV30 | NA | TGTGCCTGGAACAAATTGGGGGGGGCTGGGGGCTACACCTTC | CAWNKLGGAGGYTF
TRBJ2-1 | NA | TRBV18 | TRBD2 | TGTGCCAGCTCACCAGGGACTAGCGGGAGCAGTGAGCAGTTCTTC | CASSPGTSGSSEQFF
TRBJ1-2 | NA | TRBV9 | NA | TGTGCCAGCAGCGTTACAAGTCACTATGGCTACACCTTC | CASSVTSHYGYTF
TRBJ2-3 | NA | TRBV19 | TRBD2 | TGTGCCAGTAAGGCGGGACTAGCGGGAGGCACAGATACGCAGTATTTT | CASKAGLAGGTDTQYF
TRBJ2-3 | NA | TRBV29-1 | TRBD2 | TGCAGCGTAGGGGAGGGCAGTACTAGCACAGATACGCAGTATTTT | CSVGEGSTSTDTQYF
TRBJ1-3 | few | TRBV10-3 | NA | TGTGCCATCAGCCCGGGGGGACCTGGGACTGGAAACACCATATATTTT | CAISPGGPGTGNTIYF
TRBJ1-3 | NA | TRBV9 | TRBD1 | TGTGCCAGCAGCACTAGGACAGGGGGGAACACCATATATTTT | CASSTRTGGNTIYF
TRBJ2-6 | NA | TRBV28 | NA | TGTGCCAGCAGTTCCGCCCCAGGGGCCGGGGCCAACGTCCTGACTTTC | CASSSAPGAGANVLTF
TRBJ1-1 | NA | TRBV7-9 | NA | TGTGCCAGCAGCCCGCTAGGGGGACGGGGGAACACTGAAGCTTTCTTT | CASSPLGGRGNTEAFF
TRBJ2-3 | once | TRBV30 | NA | TGTGCCTGGAGTAAACGTACACGGGGCGGGACTAGCACAGATACGCAGTATTTT | CAWSKRTRGGTSTDTQYF
TRBJ2-1 | NA | TRBV7-2 | NA | TGTGCCAGCAGTCCGGACCGGGGGAGCTCCTACAATGAGCAGTTCTTC | CASSPDRGSSYNEQFF
TRBJ2-7 | NA | TRBV19 | NA | TGTGCCAGTAGTTTAAGGGCGGGACAGAACTACGAGCAGTACTTC | CASSLRAGQNYEQYF
TRBJ2-3 | NA | TRBV1 | NA | TGCACCAGCAGCCGACGCCCCTCGGGACGGGAGGCTGGAGATACGCAGTATTTT | CTSSRRPSGREAGDTQYF
TRBJ1-5 | NA | TRBV19 | TRBD1 | TGTGCCAGTAGCCTGGGGCAGGGGGCCCATTATCAACGGCCCCAGCATTTT | CASSLGQGAHYQRPQHF
TRBJ2-1 | once | TRBV5-1 | TRBD2 | TGCGCCAGCAGCTTGTCGGGGGGTCGGTCCTACAATGAGCAGTTCTTC | CASSLSGGRSYNEQFF
TRBJ2-7 | NA | TRBV28 | TRBD1 | TGTGCCAGCTCCGGACAGGGGAGGATCTACGAGCAGTACTTC | CASSGQGRIYEQYF
TRBJ2-7 | NA | TRBV28 | NA | TGTGCCAGCAGTTCTCCGCGGTGGGTTACCTACGAGCAGTACTTC | CASSSPRWVTYEQYF
TRBJ2-7 | NA | TRBV5-1 | NA | TGCGCCAGCAGCTACCCAGGGACCTACGAGCAGTACTTC | CASSYPGTYEQYF
TRBJ2-5 | NA | TRBV5-4 | NA | TGTGCCAGCAGCTTGGTGCGGGACGCCGAGACCCAGTACTTC | CASSLVRDAETQYF
TRBJ2-3 | NA | TRBV27 | NA | TGTGCCAGCAAAGCGACAGGGCGGGGCCCTAGCACAGATACGCAGTATTTT | CASKATGRGPSTDTQYF
TRBJ2-5 | few | TRBV2 | TRBD2 | TGTGCCAGCAGGCCCCACCGACTAGCGGGAGTAGGGGAGACCCAGTACTTC | CASRPHRLAGVGETQYF
TRBJ2-5 | NA | TRBV5-1 | NA | TGCGCCAGCAGCTCACAAGAGACCCAGTACTTC | CASSSQETQYF
TRBJ1-2 | NA | TRBV2 | TRBD1 | TGTGCCAGCAGTGGGGCGACAGGGAACTATGGCTACACCTTC | CASSGATGNYGYTF
TRBJ1-5 | NA | TRBV19 | NA | TGTGCCAGTAGTGTGGTGGGACTCCATCAGCCCCAGCATTTT | CASSVVGLHQPQHF
TRBJ2-7 | NA | TRBV19 | TRBD2 | TGTGCCAGTAGTACCCGGGGACTAGCCTTTTCGGAGGAGCAGTACTTC | CASSTRGLAFSEEQYF
TRBJ2-1 | NA | TRBV15 | NA | TGTGCCACCAGCAGAGATCTCCCGAGAATCACCTACAATGAGCAGTTCTTC | CATSRDLPRITYNEQFF
TRBJ1-2 | NA | TRBV6-5 | NA | TGTGCCAGCAGTTACTCGAAAACAGCGGGGGGCTACACCTTC | CASSYSKTAGGYTF
TRBJ1-1 | NA | TRBV11-3 | TRBD1 | TGTGCCAGCAGCGCCACCCCCCAGGGGGCTGCTTTCTTT | CASSATPQGAAFF
TRBJ2-5 | NA | TRBV5-1 | TRBD1 | TGCGCCAGCAGCTTGGGCTCGACAGGGAAAGAGACCCAGTACTTC | CASSLGSTGKETQYF
TRBJ2-3 | once | TRBV6-5 | NA | TGTGCCAGCAGGGCAGGGGAATCGACAGATACGCAGTATTTT | CASRAGESTDTQYF
TRBJ2-5 | NA | TRBV5-1 | TRBD1 | TGCGCCAGCAGCCTCGACAGGGTAGAGACCCAGTACTTC | CASSLDRVETQYF
TRBJ2-1 | NA | TRBV6-1 | TRBD2 | TGTGCCAGCAGGGGACTAGCGGGAACCTACAATGAGCAGTTCTTC | CASRGLAGTYNEQFF
TRBJ2-1 | once | TRBV28 | NA | TGTGCCAGCAGGTTCGGACTTGGTGAGCAGTTCTTC | CASRFGLGEQFF
TRBJ2-1 | NA | TRBV12-2 | NA | TGTGCAAGTCGCTTAGGCCGCCAGGGGCGCACTACCAACAATGAGCAGTTCTTC | CASRLGRQGRTTNNEQFF
TRBJ2-2 | once | TRBV9 | NA | TGTGCCAGCAGCGCAGCGACTAGGCGGACCGGGGAGCTGTTTTTT | CASSAATRRTGELFF
TRBJ1-2 | NA | TRBV27 | TRBD1 | TGTGCCAGCAGTTTCCACTCCGGACAGGCTGGGGGCTACACCTTC | CASSFHSGQAGGYTF
TRBJ1-2 | NA | TRBV19 | TRBD1 | TGTGCCAGTAGTATGCGACAGGGTAACTATGGCTACACCTTC | CASSMRQGNYGYTF
TRBJ2-7 | NA | TRBV4-2 | NA | TGTGCCAGCAGCACGAGGACTACGGAGCAGTACTTC | CASSTRTTEQYF